This T cell receptor beta chain appears in the sequencing data of a study of blood T cell repertoires in COVID-19. Study-level information: From the United States, Italy and Spain came samples of acute and convalescent COVID-19.

This CDR3 has 15 amino acids. V gave up 1 base and J gave up 4 bases, with 13 bases separating them. Germline V gives CDR1 SGHAT, CDR2 FQNNGV. Profiled with immunoSEQ multiplex PCR; TCRdb holds only in-frame clones, not every one. Among some 270,000 clones, about 85% were seen once, and the ten largest hold about 0.9%. Sequenced input: peripheral blood. This TCR was recovered from a human donor with COVID-19, enrolled during active disease. The donor label of this sample is uncertain. This chain joins TRBV11-2 and TRBJ1-1, with D perhaps matching TRBD1 (6 bases). The CDR3 nucleotides read TGTGCCAGCAGCTTAGGTGGATCAGGGGCCACTGAAGCTTTCTTT. This translates into CASSLGGSGATEAFF.